These 22 T cell receptor beta chains share one sample of origin, sequenced in a study of regulatory dendritic cells for organ transplantation. TCRdb's table, derived via immunoSEQ multiplex PCR, lists solely in-frame clones and lacks some. The sample has about 30,000 clones, 60% to 80% seen once. Sequencing input: memory CD4+ T cells from blood. Described subset: CD45RO+ memory T cells. All receptors derive from a human donor in good health.

V gene TRBV4-2 combines with J gene TRBJ2-1; a weak D match, TRBD2 (6 bases). The germline V and J ends were trimmed by 4 bases and 5 bases, with 12 bases remaining between them. CDR3 length: 14 amino acids. The germline gives CDR1 LGHNA, CDR2 YNFKEQ. CDR3 sequence: CASSRGGNHNEQFF. The CDR3 nucleotides read TGTGCCAGCAGCCGTGGCGGGAATCACAATGAGCAGTTCTTC.

J is TRBJ2-6 and V is TRBV6-6, with a weak D call TRBD2 (5 bases). V was shortened by 8 bases and J by 0 bases, with 11 bases between the two germline ends. Germline-derived CDR1 and CDR2 are MNHNY and SVGAGI (reference sequence). The CDR3 loop spans 15 amino acids. This CDR3 is CASLSEGSGANVLTF. The CDR3 bases are TGTGCCAGCCTGAGCGAGGGCTCTGGGGCCAACGTCCTGACTTTC.

This chain links TRBV6-4 with TRBJ2-6; possibly TRBD2 for D (5 bases). The CDR3 contains 16 residues. Germline loops: CDR1 MRHNA, CDR2 SNTAGT. Trimming took 4 bases from V and 0 from J, leaving 10 bases between them. CDR3 DNA sequence: TGTGCCAGCAGTGGGATCGGGGACTCTGGGGCCAACGTCCTGACTTTC. This codes for CASSGIGDSGANVLTF.

The V gene is TRBV29-1, the J gene TRBJ2-4; 8 positions agree with TRBD1. This CDR3 comprises 13 residues. Trimming removed 8 bases from V and 7 bases from J; junction bases left unmatched: 10. The germline V gene has CDR1 SQVTM and CDR2 ANQGSEA. The CDR3 reads CSIRTQGANIQYF. The CDR3 coding sequence is TGCAGCATCCGAACCCAGGGGGCGAACATTCAGTACTTC.

This chain joins TRBV6-5 and TRBJ2-5; unclear D gene. The ends were cut back, 4 bases at V and 7 bases at J, with 19 bases in the middle. This CDR3 spans 15 amino acids. Germline V gene data show CDR1 as MNHEY and CDR2 as SVGAGI. This chain's CDR3 is CASSSVRAFGGTQYF. The CDR3 DNA follows: TGTGCCAGCAGTTCCGTCCGGGCCTTCGGCGGGACCCAGTACTTC.

This chain uses TRBV4-3 with TRBJ2-1; 10 bases match TRBD1. The CDR3 covers 15 residues. In germline, CDR1 is LGHNA, CDR2 YSLEER. Trimming cost V 4 bases and J 7 bases; bases outside gene matches: 7. CDR3: CASSRDRGVWNEQFF. The DNA of the CDR3 is TGCGCCAGCAGCCGGGACAGGGGCGTCTGGAATGAGCAGTTCTTC.

This clone was counted a few times. The DNA for the CDR3 is TGTGCCAGCACCCTAGTGGGACAGGGCTATGGCTACACCTTC. It encodes CASTLVGQGYGYTF. This chain links TRBV7-2 with TRBJ1-2; TRBD1 matches 9 bases. Germline CDR1 SGHTA, CDR2 FQGNSA. The CDR3 extends over 14 amino acids. V lost 7 bases and J lost 4; bases outside the gene matches: 7.

This chain links TRBV4-3 with TRBJ1-2; 7 bases agree with TRBD1. Losses at the gene ends were 4 bases for V and 7 bases for J; bases not matched to a gene: 15. CDR1 and CDR2 (germline): LGHNA, YSLEER. This CDR3 is 16 amino acids long. Here the CDR3 reads CASSPEGDGQAGGYTF. In DNA, the CDR3 is TGCGCCAGCAGCCCAGAAGGCGACGGACAGGCGGGTGGCTACACCTTC.

The chain is built from TRBV7-9 and TRBJ2-7, with a weak D call TRBD2 (6 bases). V gave up 3 bases and J gave up 3 bases, with 12 bases separating them. Germline V gene sequence: CDR1 SEHNR, CDR2 FQNEAQ (reference sequence). The length of the CDR3 is 14 residues. DNA of the CDR3: TGTGCCAGCAGCTTTGGGTCCGGGGGCTACGAGCAGTACTTC. This translates into CASSFGSGGYEQYF.

The genes are TRBV11-2 and TRBJ1-1, with a weak D call TRBD1 (6 bases). Between the trimmed V and J ends, which lost 4 bases and 5 bases, there was a span of 11 bases. The germline V gene has CDR1 SGHAT and CDR2 FQNNGV. There are 13 residues in the CDR3. The CDR3 nucleotides read TGTGCCAGCAGCTCAGGGGAAAGGACTGAAGCTTTCTTT. Its protein is CASSSGERTEAFF.

The V and J genes are TRBV7-3 and TRBJ1-1; 8 bases fit TRBD1. This CDR3 region has 19 residues. The J segment lost 1 base and the V segment lost 2 bases, leaving 15 bases of the junction unmatched. Germline V gene data show CDR1 as SGHTA and CDR2 as FQGTGA. CDR3 nucleotides: TGTGCCAGCAGCTTATTTGGAACAGCGACAGGGGCCCGGAACACTGAAGCTTTCTTT. Protein product: CASSLFGTATGARNTEAFF.

The table lists this clone with a few counts. The chain uses TRBV11-2 and TRBJ1-5, with D uncertain. V was pared by 1 base and J by 4 bases, with 5 bases between. Germline V lookup: CDR1 SGHAT, CDR2 FQNNGV. This CDR3 is 13 amino acids long. This CDR3 reads CASSLGRNQPQHF. The CDR3 DNA follows: TGTGCCAGCAGCTTAGGTCGAAATCAGCCCCAGCATTTT.

The chain links TRBV6-1 to TRBJ2-7; TRBD2 is a possible D gene (5 bases). The germline CDR1 and CDR2 sequences are MNHNS and SASEGT. The CDR3 length is 12 residues. The V end was cut by 3 bases, the J end by 5 bases, with 8 bases between. Here the CDR3 DNA reads TGTGCCAGCAGTGACAGGAGGCACGAGCAGTACTTC. Protein sequence: CASSDRRHEQYF.

This chain uses TRBV9 with TRBJ2-1, with TRBD2 as a possible D gene (7 bases). This CDR3 region has 17 residues. Germline CDR1 is SGDLS and CDR2 is YYNGEE. Trimming cost V 0 bases and J 2 bases, with 15 bases left between them. CDR3 sequence reads: CASSVGLGGATYNEQFF. In nucleotides, the CDR3 is TGTGCCAGCAGCGTAGGCTTGGGGGGGGCAACCTACAATGAGCAGTTCTTC.

This clone has a handful of counts. This rearrangement joins TRBV6-5 to TRBJ2-2; TRBD1 matches at 7 bases. This CDR3 comprises 13 residues. CDR1 and CDR2 from the germline V gene are MNHEY and SVGAGI. V gave up 5 bases and J gave up 7 bases; unmatched junction bases: 4. The CDR3 nucleotides are TGTGCCAGCAGTACAGGGGAGCACGGGGAGCTGTTTTTT. This translates into CASSTGEHGELFF.

This chain connects TRBV7-3 to TRBJ2-1; TRBD2 matches 10 bases. This CDR3 region has 17 residues. Unmatched junction bases numbered 8, after V lost 1 base and J lost 5 bases. In germline, CDR1 is SGHTA, CDR2 FQGTGA. CDR3 sequence reads: CASSLMASGRFNNEQFF. The CDR3 nucleotides are TGTGCCAGCAGCTTAATGGCTAGCGGGAGATTCAACAATGAGCAGTTCTTC. The entire variable domain, with the rest obtained from reference TRBV7-3 and TRBJ2-1, is as follows: GAGVSQTPSNKVTEKGKYVELRCDPISGHTALYWYRQSLGQGPEFLIYFQGTGAADDSGLPNDRFFAVRPEGSVSTLKIQRTERGDSAVYLCASSLMASGRFNNEQFFGPGTRLTVL.

The chain couples TRBV5-1 to TRBJ1-5; tentative D call: TRBD1 (5 bases). V was shortened by 3 bases and J by 5 bases, with 9 bases between the two germline ends. CDR3 length: 13 amino acids. The germline gives CDR1 SGHRS, CDR2 YFSETQ. The CDR3 coding sequence is TGCGCCAGCAGCTGGGACGGAGATCAGCCCCAGCATTTT. Amino acids: CASSWDGDQPQHF. The whole variable domain, remainder taken from reference TRBV5-1 and TRBJ1-5, is KAGVTQTPRYLIKTRGQQVTLSCSPISGHRSVSWYQQTPGQGLQFLFEYFSETQRNKGNFPGRFSGRQFSNSRSEMNVSTLELGDSALYLCASSWDGDQPQHFGDGTRLSIL.

The V call is TRBV6-5, the J call TRBJ2-5; 7 bases agree with TRBD1. The CDR3 has 13 amino acids. Germline V gene sequence: CDR1 MNHEY, CDR2 SVGAGI. J gave up 4 bases and V 6 bases, and 5 bases lay outside the gene matches. The CDR3 is CASSKTGRETQYF. The CDR3 coding sequence is TGTGCCAGCAGCAAGACAGGGAGAGAGACCCAGTACTTC.

The rearrangement uses TRBV9 and TRBJ1-2; no definite D call. V was cut by 0 bases and J by 7 bases, with 7 bases left in between. Germline CDR1 and CDR2: SGDLS and YYNGEE. The CDR3 is 12 residues long. CDR3 loop: CASSVEGGGYTF. In nucleotides, the CDR3 is TGTGCCAGCAGCGTAGAAGGTGGTGGCTACACCTTC.

The J gene is TRBJ2-3, the V gene TRBV9; possibly TRBD1 or TRBD2 for D (5 bases each). Between the trimmed V and J ends, which lost 5 bases and 3 bases, there was a span of 13 bases. Germline CDR1 reads SGDLS; CDR2 reads YYNGEE. The CDR3 runs 14 residues. The CDR3 loop is CASRPFEGTDTQYF. CDR3 bases: TGTGCCAGCAGGCCATTCGAGGGGACAGATACGCAGTATTTT.

The chain carries TRBV29-1 and TRBJ2-2, with 7 nucleotides matching TRBD2. The length of the CDR3 is 14 residues. Germline V CDR1 and CDR2: SQVTM, ANQGSEA. Germline trimming cut 4 bases from V and 6 bases from J; bases unmatched to any gene: 8. Here the CDR3 DNA reads TGCAGCGTTGGATTCCCGGGGGGTCCCGGGGAGCTGTTTTTT. Protein sequence: CSVGFPGGPGELFF.

The chain has TRBV6-6 and TRBJ2-1; TRBD2 matches 11 bases. Trimming took 3 bases from V and 9 from J; bases not matched to a gene: 7. Looked up from germline, CDR1 is MNHNY and CDR2 is SVGAGI (reference sequence). The CDR3 sequence is 15 residues long. The CDR3 DNA sequence: TGTGCCAGCAGTTATTACCTAGCGGGAGGAGGTGAGCAGTTCTTC. Translated: CASSYYLAGGGEQFF.